Described below is a single TCR beta chain sequence and its context. The antigen is unknown. Criteria for exclusion of patients were uncontrolled infection, other autoimmune disease, pregnancy or lactation. CDR3 size: 14 residues. Losses at the gene ends were 4 bases for V and 6 bases for J; bases not matched to a gene: 9. RNA transcripts were the template for amplifying TCR beta CDR3 regions. Primed by the HTBI set, a first-round RT-PCR was run on the TCR CDR3. TCRdb recomputed calls from the multiplex PCR reads with MiXCR, one row per CDR3 protein. In the table there are 450,000 to 650,000 distinct CDR3 sequences, 13% to 15% of which are singletons. The sample is drawn from a study of T cells in Graves' hyperthyroidism and ophthalmopathy. Study-wide findings and caveats: Ophthalmopathy was separated from stable hyperthyroidism by a 13 V-J model. Most clonotypes expanded in thyroid above 0.001 were likewise present in blood.

Sequences were obtained from blood. This rearrangement joins TRBV12-3 or TRBV12-4 to TRBJ2-7; 7 bases line up with TRBD2. The origin of this receptor is a woman aged 18-29 years with Graves' ophthalmopathy. The CDR3 protein is CASSYEGGSGEQYF. The CDR3 DNA reads TGTGCCAGCAGTTACGAGGGAGGGTCCGGCGAGCAGTACTTC.